This TCR beta chain was recorded in a study of T cells in Graves' hyperthyroidism and ophthalmopathy. Study as a whole: Peripheral blood was drawn at first diagnosis, prior to all treatment. Overall study results and limits: Ophthalmopathy onset followed model prediction by a median approximately seven months. In blood, most of the thyroid clonotypes expanded above 0.001 were also present.

PBMCs were sourced from approximately 9 ml fresh peripheral blood. RNA transcripts served as the template for amplifying TCR beta CDR3 regions. First-round RT-PCR with HTBI primers amplified the TCR CDR3 region. TCRdb reprocessed the multiplex PCR reads via MiXCR and lists one record per CDR3 protein. The table shows roughly 350,000 distinct CDR3 sequences, with around 15% occurring only once. This clonotype came up many times. What it recognizes is unknown. The germline V gene has CDR1 SGHNT and CDR2 YENEEA. Trimming left V 8 bases short and J 2 bases short, with 13 bases between. The CDR3 extends over 14 amino acids.

The sequencing input was blood. The clonotype was recovered from a woman aged 25 to 39 with Graves' ophthalmopathy. This chain joins TRBV11-3 and TRBJ2-1; D tentatively reads TRBD1 or TRBD2 (5 bases each). DNA of the CDR3: TGTGCCAGCCGAACTAGGGGCCCCTACAATGAGCAGTTCTTC. This sequence encodes CASRTRGPYNEQFF.